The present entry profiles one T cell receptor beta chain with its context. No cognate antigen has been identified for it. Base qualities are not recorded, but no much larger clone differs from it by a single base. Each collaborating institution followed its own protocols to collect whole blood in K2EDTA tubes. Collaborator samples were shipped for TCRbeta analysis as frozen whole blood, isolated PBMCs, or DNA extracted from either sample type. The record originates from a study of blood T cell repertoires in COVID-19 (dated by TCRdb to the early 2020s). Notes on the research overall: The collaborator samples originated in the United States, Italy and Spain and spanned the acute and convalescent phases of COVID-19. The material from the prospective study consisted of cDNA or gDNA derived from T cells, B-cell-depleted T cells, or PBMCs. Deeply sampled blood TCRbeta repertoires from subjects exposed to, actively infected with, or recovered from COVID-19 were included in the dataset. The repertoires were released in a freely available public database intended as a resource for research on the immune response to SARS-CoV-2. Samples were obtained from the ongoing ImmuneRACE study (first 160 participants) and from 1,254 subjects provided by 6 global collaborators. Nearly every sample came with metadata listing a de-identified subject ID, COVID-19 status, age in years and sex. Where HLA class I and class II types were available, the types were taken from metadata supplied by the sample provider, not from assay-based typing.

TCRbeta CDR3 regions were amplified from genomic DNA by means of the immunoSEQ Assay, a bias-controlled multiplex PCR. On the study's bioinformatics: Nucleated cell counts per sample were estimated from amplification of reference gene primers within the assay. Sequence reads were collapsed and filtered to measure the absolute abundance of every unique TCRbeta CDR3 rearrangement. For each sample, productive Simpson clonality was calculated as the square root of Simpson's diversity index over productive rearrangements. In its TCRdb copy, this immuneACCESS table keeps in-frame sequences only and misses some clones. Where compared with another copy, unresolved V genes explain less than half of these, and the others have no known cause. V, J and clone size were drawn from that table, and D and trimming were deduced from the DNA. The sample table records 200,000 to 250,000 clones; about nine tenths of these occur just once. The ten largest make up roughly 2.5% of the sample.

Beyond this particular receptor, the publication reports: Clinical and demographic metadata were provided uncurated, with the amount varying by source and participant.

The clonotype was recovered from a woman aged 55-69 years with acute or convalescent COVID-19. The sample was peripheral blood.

The CDR3 region has the sequence CASSPTRSTGWGNTIYF. The DNA is as follows: TGTGCCAGCAGCCCTACTCGCTCGACAGGGTGGGGAAACACCATATATTTT. Recombination joined TRBV3-1 (or the pseudogene TRBV3-2) with TRBJ1-3; 7 bases in the junction line up with TRBD1. Spanning cysteine to phenylalanine, the CDR3 consists of 17 amino acids. Just CDR3 DNA is preserved here, 51 bases in frame from base 1. CDR1 and CDR2 are drawn from the germline V gene (reference sequence): LGHDT, YNNKEL. V trim: 4 bases; J trim: 4 bases; unmatched bases: 13.